This T cell receptor beta chain was sequenced for a study of CD8+ T cells in alopecia areata (dated by TCRdb to 2016 to 2019). Background for the entire study: The treated patients took part in an open-label pilot trial in which moderate-to-severe alopecia areata was treated with oral tofacitinib at 5 to 10 mg twice daily. Patients on tofacitinib were biopsied at baseline and after 4 and 24 weeks of treatment, and several of the patients also had a later scalp biopsy. High-throughput TCRbeta sequencing was used to examine T cell clonal expansion in alopecia areata in both the C3H/HeJ mouse model and human patients. Amplification of TCRbeta CDR3 regions was done by immunoSEQ multiplex PCR using 35 Vbeta forward primers and 13 Jbeta reverse primers. In treated patients, disease severity was measured using the SALT score, which gives the percentage of scalp surface area affected. RNA was obtained with the PAXgene miRNA kit for fixed scalp, the miRNeasy kit for PBMCs, and the RNeasy kit for mouse skin. Scalp clonality was compared among normal scalp (n=4), patchy alopecia areata scalp (n=8), and alopecia totalis/universalis scalp (n=8). Scalp tissue and sorted CD4+ and CD8+ peripheral blood T cells from patchy and totalis/universalis alopecia areata patients and from healthy controls were covered by human TCRbeta sequencing. Tofacitinib was administered for 6 to 18 months, and 6 months of follow-up off drug were then conducted to assess delayed response and recurrence.

Receptors were amplified or captured by the immunoSEQ multiplex PCR assay. RNA was extracted from all samples and reverse transcribed into cDNA as template for TCR sequencing. SuperScript III was used to make first-strand cDNA, primed with a 2:1 mix of oligo-dT and random hexamers. A synthetic immune receptor repertoire was used to assess amplification bias, and residual bias was removed computationally. In the authors' own workflow: Raw reads were preprocessed to remove errors, and CDR3 was defined according to IMGT conventions as the region from the conserved cysteine to phenylalanine. Clonality was computed as 1 minus the Shannon entropy, with the entropy normalized by log2 of the number of productive unique TCRs. CD4 or CD8 identity of scalp clones was inferred by cross-referencing scalp TCRbeta sequences with sorted blood CD4 and CD8 repertoires. This immuneACCESS table, as held by TCRdb, lists in-frame sequences with V and J called but not all clones. Of the missing ones, under half trace to an unresolved V gene in checked studies; the others have no known cause. V and J calls and clone size are those listed in that table; D and trimming were worked out from the DNA. The sample data list about 250,000 clones, and about 62% of these were observed just once. 0.8% to 1% of the sample is held by the ten biggest clonotypes.

This clone was seen only a few times. Its recognized antigen is unknown. No base-level quality is on record; no much larger clone is a single base apart. The paper as a whole reports these results and caveats: Many expanded lesional clones were found to persist in scalp and blood during tofacitinib treatment, and relapse after treatment cessation may be partly explained by this persistence. Shared TCR sequences between patients were less evident than in mice, which may be partly attributable to HLA diversity in the patient population. With tofacitinib, both scalp clonality and the number of expanded CD8+ clones among the top 100 scalp clones went down significantly. Because the treated cohort was small and had only one nonresponder, larger studies are needed to examine links between baseline CD8+ expansion and response. Lesional scalp, especially in alopecia totalis/universalis, showed higher clonality and more expanded CD8+ clones than normal scalp, suggesting antigenic drive. Unlike mouse skin, which is dominated by gammadelta T cells, normal human skin has resident alphabeta T cells that are also sequenced, and this complicates analysis of the scalp TCR repertoire.

The sample's treatment or condition label is to be understood as: oral pan-JAK inhibitor, 5-10 mg twice daily. Peripheral blood and lesional scalp punch biopsies were obtained from patients with alopecia areata. PBMCs were isolated by density centrifugation and stained for CD3, CD4 and CD8, after which CD4+ and CD8+ T cells were sorted on a FACSAria. CDR1 MGHDK and CDR2 SYGVNS were looked up in the germline V gene. Relative to germline, V is 4 bases shorter and J is 8 bases shorter, with 11 bases between their ends. The CDR3 holds 13 amino acids from the cysteine to the phenylalanine. Left in the record is the CDR3 DNA by itself, 39 bases read in frame from the first base.

The source was CD4+ T cells sorted from blood, collected at week 52, from a patient treated with tofacitinib. The sequence is built from TRBV25-1 and TRBJ1-4; a confident D gene designation cannot be given. The clonotype was recovered from a human donor with alopecia areata. In nucleotides, the sequence is TGTGCCAGCAGTGTGAGGGAGGGAGAAAAACTGTTTTTT. The encoded protein is CASSVREGEKLFF.